This TCR beta chain came from a study of blood T cell repertoires in COVID-19. Study-level background: The study drew acute and convalescent COVID-19 samples from the United States, Italy and Spain. From T cells, B-cell-depleted T cells, or PBMCs came the material, which was cDNA or gDNA.

How the authors handled the data: Using reference gene primer amplification, nucleated cell counts were estimated. Sequencing used immunoSEQ multiplex PCR; TCRdb keeps in-frame clones, though not all of them. The DNA gave D and trimming, while V, J and clone size come from that table. The sample lists some 300,000 clones, approximately 89% seen once, with 5.5% to 8% in the top ten. This clone was counted between two and nine times. CDR3 length: 14 residues. Germline-derived CDR1 and CDR2 are MDHEN and SYDVKM. V was shortened by 5 bases and J by 4 bases, with 11 bases between the two germline ends. The sample consisted of peripheral blood. This sequence was found in a woman aged 30 to 39 who had recovered from COVID-19. The J gene is TRBJ2-2, the V gene TRBV28, with D possibly TRBD1 on 6 matching bases. CDR3 nucleotides: TGTGCCAGCAGTATAGGACAGAGCACCGGGGAGCTGTTTTTT. Encoded protein: CASSIGQSTGELFF.